The 28 T cell receptor beta chains below come from one sample, sequenced in a study of cytomegalovirus exposure and HLA in healthy donors (dated by TCRdb to about 2017). Library preparation employed the immunoSEQ multiplex PCR assay. For the multiplex PCR, a mixture combining 60 forward primers for TCR Vbeta segments and 13 reverse primers for TCR Jbeta segments was used. Not all clones reach the TCRdb copy of this immuneACCESS table, which keeps in-frame sequences only. Checked studies attribute under half of the gap to unresolved V genes and leave the rest unexplained. The sample yields around 150,000 clones; under 80% were counted once. The biggest ten clones account for around 4% of the sample. Sequenced: PBMCs. The receptors were gathered from a middle-aged man in good health and CMV-seronegative.

This chain joins TRBV10-2 and TRBJ1-1; 8 bases match TRBD1. CDR3 size: 14 residues. The junction had 5 bases not matched to a gene; V was cut back by 4 bases and J by 4 bases. Germline CDR1 reads WSHSY; CDR2 reads SAAADI. The CDR3, as DNA: TGCGCCAGCAGTGTGGCAGGGGGCTTCACTGAAGCTTTCTTT. It is translated as CASSVAGGFTEAFF.

V gene TRBV5-1 combines with J gene TRBJ2-1; D not resolved. V lost 1 base and J 8 bases, leaving 16 bases between the germline ends. Germline V gene lookup returns CDR1 SGHRS and CDR2 YFSETQ. The CDR3 spans 15 residues. The CDR3 coding sequence is TGCGCCAGCAGCTTGAATGTTCAGGTTTTGCATGAGCAGTTCTTC. Protein sequence: CASSLNVQVLHEQFF.

The V call is TRBV2, the J call TRBJ1-2, with D tentatively TRBD1 (5 bases). This CDR3 spans 15 amino acids. In germline, CDR1 is SNHLY, CDR2 FYNNEI. The V end lost 5 bases, the J end lost 2 bases, and 15 bases lay between the germline ends. The CDR3 sequence: CASSTRRQSNYGYTF. As DNA, the CDR3 is TGTGCCAGCAGTACCCGTCGACAGAGCAACTATGGCTACACCTTC.

This chain connects TRBV10-3 to TRBJ1-1, with D unclear. CDR1 is ENHRY and CDR2 is SYGVKD in the germline V gene. CDR3 length: 15 amino acids. Deletions cut 7 bases from V and 1 base from J, with 16 bases between. The CDR3 region is CAIKKENTENTEAFF. As DNA, the CDR3 is TGTGCCATCAAAAAAGAGAATACAGAGAACACTGAAGCTTTCTTT.

V and J are TRBV9 and TRBJ1-2; the D gene is possibly TRBD1 (6 bases). The CDR3 spans 13 residues. Per the germline V gene, CDR1 is SGDLS and CDR2 is YYNGEE. V gave up 1 base and J gave up 3 bases, with 7 bases separating them. The CDR3 bases are TGTGCCAGCAGCGTAACAGGGCACTATGGCTACACCTTC. It specifies CASSVTGHYGYTF.

The CDR3 protein is CASSPPFPDNEQFF. Written as DNA, the CDR3 is TGCGCCAGCAGCCCTCCTTTCCCGGACAATGAGCAGTTCTTC. V is TRBV4-3 and J is TRBJ2-1, with D hard to call. Per the germline V gene, CDR1 is LGHNA and CDR2 is YSLEER. The CDR3 runs 14 residues. Trimming took 4 bases from V and 5 from J, leaving 12 bases between them.

This rearrangement joins TRBV7-8 to TRBJ1-1; a weak D match, TRBD1 (6 bases). V lost 0 bases to trimming and J lost 5 bases, with 13 bases between them. This CDR3 is built from 15 residues. Germline loops: CDR1 SGHVS, CDR2 FQNEAQ. Written as DNA, the CDR3 is TGTGCCAGCAGCTTAGCGCCAGGGGAGACAACTGAAGCTTTCTTT. Amino acid sequence: CASSLAPGETTEAFF.

The CDR3 loop is CASARGVVSYEQYF. CDR3 nucleotides: TGTGCCAGCGCCCGGGGAGTTGTCTCCTACGAGCAGTACTTC. The V call is TRBV6-5, the J call TRBJ2-7; TRBD2 is a possible D gene (5 bases). Per germline, CDR1 MNHEY and CDR2 SVGAGI. The CDR3 is made up of 14 amino acids. V was shortened by 8 bases and J by 0 bases, with 14 bases between the two germline ends.

The rearrangement joins TRBV11-2 to TRBJ2-7; 10 bases are shared with TRBD1. CDR3 size: 15 residues. Germline V lookup: CDR1 SGHAT, CDR2 FQNNGV. V lost 5 bases to trimming and J lost 5 bases; unmatched junction nucleotides: 9. Here the CDR3 reads CASSPGTGVSHEQYF. The CDR3 region has the DNA TGTGCCAGCAGCCCTGGGACAGGGGTTTCCCACGAGCAGTACTTC. Supplemented by reference TRBV11-2 and TRBJ2-7, the full variable domain reads EAGVAQSPRYKIIEKRQSVAFWCNPISGHATLYWYQQILGQGPKLLIQFQNNGVVDDSQLPKDRFSAERLKGVDSTLKIQPAKLEDSAVYLCASSPGTGVSHEQYFGPGTRLTVT.

This chain uses TRBV5-1 with TRBJ1-1, with D hard to call. This CDR3 region has 14 residues. The V gene lost 2 bases and the J gene lost 1 base, with 9 bases spanning the gap. Germline V lookup: CDR1 SGHRS, CDR2 YFSETQ. Written as DNA, the CDR3 is TGCGCCAGCAGCTTTCTCTCGGGGAACACTGAAGCTTTCTTT. Its protein is CASSFLSGNTEAFF.

The rearrangement links TRBV4-3 to TRBJ2-3; TRBD2 matches at 12 bases. This CDR3 has 16 amino acids. V was pared by 0 bases and J by 7 bases, with 5 bases of the junction left unmatched. Germline V gives CDR1 LGHNA, CDR2 YSLEER. The CDR3 DNA is TGCGCCAGCAGCCAAGATCCTAGCGGGGGGGCATATACGCAGTATTTT. Protein product: CASSQDPSGGAYTQYF.

The rearrangement uses TRBV7-2 and TRBJ1-3, with a possible D match to TRBD1 (5 bases). Trimming removed 2 bases at V and 5 bases at J, with 16 bases between. Looked up from germline, CDR1 is SGHTA and CDR2 is FQGNSA. The CDR3 sequence is 16 residues long. CDR3: CASSLLMLRGRNTIYF. In DNA, the CDR3 is TGTGCCAGCAGCTTACTTATGTTAAGGGGAAGAAACACCATATATTTT.

This clone has only a few counts. This rearrangement joins TRBV19 to TRBJ1-5; D gene ambiguous. The V end lost 9 bases, the J end lost 6 bases, and 21 bases lay between the germline ends. From germline, CDR1 is LNHDA and CDR2 SQIVND (reference sequence). There are 15 residues in the CDR3. The CDR3 sequence is CASRVGPREVQPQHF. The CDR3 DNA sequence: TGTGCCAGCCGAGTCGGCCCTCGGGAGGTTCAGCCCCAGCATTTT.

This chain connects TRBV14 to TRBJ2-7, with TRBD2 matching over 7 bases. J gave up 1 base and V 5 bases, and 17 bases lay outside the gene matches. CDR1 SGHDN and CDR2 FVKESK come from the germline V gene. The CDR3 extends over 18 amino acids. The CDR3 DNA sequence: TGTGCCAGCAGCTGGGGAGGGTTTGTAGCCGATGCTTCCTACGAGCAGTACTTC. It codes for CASSWGGFVADASYEQYF.

As concerns this clone: Different DNA sequences within this sample yield the same CDR3. V and J are TRBV27 and TRBJ2-7; 8 bases match TRBD1. CDR1 is MNHEY, CDR2 SMNVEV, per germline (reference sequence). This CDR3 is 14 amino acids long. V shed 2 bases and J 1 base; nucleotides not matched to a gene: 1. The CDR3 nucleotides read TGTGCCAGCAGTTTAAGGGACAGGTCCTACGAGCAGTACTTC. Translated, it gives CASSLRDRSYEQYF.

This clone was detected only a few times. The chain has TRBV5-1 and TRBJ2-3; maybe TRBD2 (6 bases). The germline gives CDR1 SGHRS, CDR2 YFSETQ. The CDR3 extends over 15 amino acids. V was shortened by 4 bases and J by 2 bases, with 14 bases between the two germline ends. The CDR3 here is CASSIRGTYTDTQYF. DNA for the CDR3: TGCGCCAGCAGCATACGGGGGACCTACACAGATACGCAGTATTTT. The complete variable domain, with remaining parts taken from reference TRBV5-1 and TRBJ2-3, reads KAGVTQTPRYLIKTRGQQVTLSCSPISGHRSVSWYQQTPGQGLQFLFEYFSETQRNKGNFPGRFSGRQFSNSRSEMNVSTLELGDSALYLCASSIRGTYTDTQYFGPGTRLTVL.

This chain links TRBV6-5 with TRBJ1-6; D not resolved. CDR1 is MNHEY, CDR2 SVGAGI, per germline. V lost 0 bases and J 12 bases, leaving 12 bases between the germline ends. The CDR3 sequence is 14 residues long. CDR3 sequence reads: CASSYSILSLPLHF. As DNA, the CDR3 is TGTGCCAGCAGTTACTCGATACTTTCGTTACCCCTCCACTTT.

The V gene is TRBV5-6, the J gene TRBJ1-5, with 7 bases that match TRBD1. The germline CDR1 and CDR2 sequences are SGHDT and YYEEEE. CDR3 size: 14 residues. After removal of 0 bases from V and 5 bases from J, the junction contained 2 bases not matched to a gene. As DNA, the CDR3 is TGTGCCAGCAGCTTGGGACAGGGTCATCAGCCCCAGCATTTT. Its translation is CASSLGQGHQPQHF.

For the CDR3, the DNA is TGTGCCAGCAGCGCTCAAGAGATGAACACTGAAGCTTTCTTT. It translates to CASSAQEMNTEAFF. The rearrangement joins TRBV27 to TRBJ1-1; D remains ambiguous. The germline V and J ends were trimmed by 6 bases and 0 bases, with 11 bases remaining between them. CDR1 MNHEY and CDR2 SMNVEV come from the germline V gene (reference sequence). CDR3 length equals 14 residues.

The rearrangement links TRBV19 to TRBJ1-1, with a weak D call TRBD1 (6 bases). Per the germline V gene, CDR1 is LNHDA and CDR2 is SQIVND (reference sequence). The ends were cut back, 3 bases at V and 5 bases at J, with 10 bases in the middle. This CDR3 comprises 13 residues. CDR3 residues: CASSMTGQTEAFF. The CDR3 nucleotides are TGTGCCAGTAGTATGACAGGACAGACTGAAGCTTTCTTT.

This clone was seen a handful of times. This rearrangement joins TRBV6-1 to TRBJ1-1, with D uncertain. Germline V gene lookup returns CDR1 MNHNS and CDR2 SASEGT. CDR3 length equals 11 residues. The germline V and J ends were trimmed by 5 bases and 11 bases, with 12 bases remaining between them. The CDR3 protein is CASSYEGSAFF. The DNA for the CDR3 is TGTGCCAGCAGTTACGAGGGATCGGCTTTCTTT.

The chain employs TRBV27 and TRBJ2-3; a weak D match, TRBD2 (5 bases). The V gene's germline CDR1 is MNHEY and CDR2 SMNVEV (reference sequence). CDR3 size: 14 residues. Deletions cut 2 bases from V and 1 base from J, with 7 bases between. DNA for the CDR3: TGTGCCAGCAGTTTAGCGGGCGGCACAGATACGCAGTATTTT. Translating it yields CASSLAGGTDTQYF.

Only a few counts were recorded for this clone. This chain connects TRBV6-1 to TRBJ1-5, with D perhaps TRBD1 (6 bases). Trimming removed 4 bases at V and 3 bases at J, with 13 bases between. Germline CDR1 and CDR2: MNHNS and SASEGT. The CDR3 spans 15 residues. The CDR3 DNA follows: TGTGCCAGCAGTGGCGAGACAGGATCCAATCAGCCCCAGCATTTT. Its translation is CASSGETGSNQPQHF.

The rearrangement uses TRBV6-1 and TRBJ1-1; TRBD1 matches at 8 bases. From germline, CDR1 is MNHNS and CDR2 SASEGT. The CDR3 has 14 amino acids. V gave up 8 bases and J gave up 4 bases; unmatched junction bases: 9. The CDR3 spells CASVGTGAFTEAFF. The CDR3 nucleotides are TGTGCCAGCGTGGGGACAGGCGCCTTCACTGAAGCTTTCTTT.

V usage is TRBV10-1 and J usage is TRBJ2-1; 8 positions match TRBD2. CDR1 is WNHNN, CDR2 SYGVQD, per germline (reference sequence). The CDR3 is 12 residues long. Trimming cost V 8 bases and J 8 bases; bases outside gene matches: 5. CDR3 amino acids: CASGPGRDEQFF. The DNA of the CDR3 is TGCGCCAGCGGGCCCGGGAGGGATGAGCAGTTCTTC.

This chain links TRBV7-2 with TRBJ2-7; 7 nucleotides line up with TRBD2. V shed 3 bases and J 0 bases; nucleotides not matched to a gene: 8. The CDR3 is made up of 16 amino acids. Germline values: CDR1 SGHTA, CDR2 FQGNSA. CDR3 sequence reads: CASSFLWAGDSYEQYF. The CDR3 DNA follows: TGTGCCAGCAGCTTCCTTTGGGCGGGGGACTCCTACGAGCAGTACTTC.

The V gene is TRBV4-1, the J gene TRBJ2-1; 9 bases are shared with TRBD2. CDR1 and CDR2 from the germline V gene are MGHRA and YSYEKL. CDR3 length: 14 amino acids. J gave up 7 bases and V 4 bases, and 5 bases lay outside the gene matches. The CDR3 sequence: CASSLGLARNEQFF. CDR3 in DNA: TGCGCCAGCAGCCTCGGACTAGCGAGGAATGAGCAGTTCTTC.

The chain has TRBV2 and TRBJ2-7, with D possibly TRBD1 on 5 matching bases. With 1 base removed from V and 2 bases from J, the gap between germline ends came to 6 bases. Germline lookup yields CDR1 SNHLY and CDR2 FYNNEI. The CDR3 extends over 13 amino acids. CDR3 sequence reads: CASSEEQAYEQYF. The DNA for the CDR3 is TGTGCCAGCAGTGAAGAACAGGCCTACGAGCAGTACTTC.